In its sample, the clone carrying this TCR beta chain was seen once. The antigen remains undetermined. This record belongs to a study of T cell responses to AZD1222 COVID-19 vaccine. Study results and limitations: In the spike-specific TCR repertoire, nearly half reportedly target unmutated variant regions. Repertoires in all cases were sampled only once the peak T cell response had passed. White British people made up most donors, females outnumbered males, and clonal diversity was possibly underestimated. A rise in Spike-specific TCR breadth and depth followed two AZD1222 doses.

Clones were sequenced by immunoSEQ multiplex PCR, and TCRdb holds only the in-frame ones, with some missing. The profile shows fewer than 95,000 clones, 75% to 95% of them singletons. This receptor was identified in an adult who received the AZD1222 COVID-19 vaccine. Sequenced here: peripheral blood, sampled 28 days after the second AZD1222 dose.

The CDR3 nucleotides are TGCGCCAGCAGCCAATTCAGGGGCTCTGGAAACACCATATATTTT. Translated, it gives CASSQFRGSGNTIYF. The rearrangement uses TRBV4-3 and TRBJ1-3; tentatively, D is TRBD1 (6 bases). Germline-derived CDR1 and CDR2 are LGHNA and YSLEER. The ends were cut back, 2 bases at V and 0 bases at J, with 8 bases in the middle. This CDR3 has 15 residues.